The TCR beta chain described here comes from a study of Graves' ophthalmopathy and Graves' hyperthyroidism (dated by TCRdb to 2016 to 2019). Broadly, across the study: A patient counted as having stable hyperthyroidism if there was no progression to ophthalmopathy within 18 months of follow-up. The study used signatures of the TCR beta repertoire to tell Graves' ophthalmopathy apart from Graves' hyperthyroidism and to predict which patients would progress to ophthalmopathy. In total, 135 blood samples were TCR-sequenced: some 40 ophthalmopathy, some 75 hyperthyroidism and approximately 17 hyperthyroidism-to-ophthalmopathy patients. A discovery set of 95 to 100 patients (around 40 ophthalmopathy, 55 to 65 stable hyperthyroidism) was enrolled to explore V-J signatures distinguishing ophthalmopathy from hyperthyroidism. The independent validation cohort included 18 to 20 hyperthyroidism patients plus 17 patients who later progressed from hyperthyroidism to ophthalmopathy. In more than five hyperthyroidism patients, T-cell repertoires of thyroid tissue and blood were compared. Once sampling was done, hyperthyroidism patients were given methimazole at a starting dose of 30 mg daily, while ophthalmopathy patients were given high-dose intravenous methylprednisolone.

The hyperthyroidism patients were 18 to 65 years old and newly diagnosed, with a disease duration of less than 2 months. Patients with other autoimmune diseases, uncontrolled infections, pregnancy or lactation were excluded. Clinical symptoms, serum thyroxine, TRAb, thyroid ultrasound and orbital computed tomography were used for diagnosis. Trizol reagent was used to extract the total RNA, and its quality was then checked on an Agilent 2100 Bioanalyzer. This clonotype showed up many times. Its target antigen remains unknown. No much larger clone exists at a distance of one base, and base qualities are not known. Trimming removed 5 bases from V and 7 bases from J; the gene matches leave 17 bases unexplained. Taken from the germline V gene (reference sequence), the CDR1 and CDR2 loops are LNHDA and SQIVND. Taken from cysteine to phenylalanine, the CDR3 has 16 residues. Only CDR3 DNA is held: 48 bases, read in frame from base 1.

Broader findings and caveats from the paper: In validation, the model predicted ophthalmopathy progression with about 70% sensitivity and 72.22% specificity; roughly 12 predicted patients were CT-confirmed with GO in a median of 6.5 months. No statistical method was used to set the sample size in advance, and the investigators knew which group each participant was assigned to. Ophthalmopathy was separated from stable hyperthyroidism by the 13-signature model with roughly 90% sensitivity and roughly 82% specificity in cross-validation and with 80%/75% in the test set. Most expanded thyroid clonotypes with a frequency above 0.001 also appeared in blood, which suggests that blood repertoires may reflect the immune response in the thyroid.

For repertoire sequencing, TCR beta CDR3 regions were amplified from RNA transcripts. The first round of RT-PCR was done with HTBI primers and the Qiagen OneStep RT-PCR kit, and was followed by a second round of multiplex PCR, then size selection and purification. Libraries were sequenced paired-end with 100 bp reads on an Illumina HiSeq2000. Concerning the study's data processing: SOAPnuke was used to process the reads, throwing out any read that had adapters, had uncalled bases, had a mean Phred below 15, or lacked an exact constant-primer or identifier match. COPE v1.2.5 was used to merge high-quality paired reads. Each unique nucleotide sequence was defined as a clonotype, and clonotypes were aligned to IMGT TRB V, D and J references with MiTCR v1.1. The analysis was limited to V-J combinations with a frequency above 0.0001, which together covered approximately 99% of the repertoires. A TCR clonal expansion and chaos score per V-J combination was defined as the ratio of F50 clonal expansion to chaos observed in the TCRdist matrix. Welch's t-statistics and random forest were used to narrow the features down to 13 V-J combinations, which were then fed into a naive Bayes classifier. The similarity between thyroid and blood repertoires was quantified using the Morisita-Horn index. The raw public data were reprocessed by TCRdb itself: fastp quality trimming at Q25, MiXCR clonotype calling, in-frame beta chains only. Rows with one shared CDR3 protein collapse into an entry with the most common genes and DNA. These V and J calls are TCRdb output, not the study's own analysis. The sample table shows over a million distinct CDR3 sequences, and about 35% are seen once. The top ten hold over 8.5% of the sample.

The chain uses TRBV19 and TRBJ2-7, and 7 bases in between align with TRBD1. The source of this sequence is an adult man with Graves' hyperthyroidism. The material sequenced was peripheral blood or thyroid tissue (not recorded which). The DNA is as follows: TGTGCCAGTAGTGATCCGGGACACACAGGGGTCTTGGAGCAGTACTTC. This sequence encodes CASSDPGHTGVLEQYF.